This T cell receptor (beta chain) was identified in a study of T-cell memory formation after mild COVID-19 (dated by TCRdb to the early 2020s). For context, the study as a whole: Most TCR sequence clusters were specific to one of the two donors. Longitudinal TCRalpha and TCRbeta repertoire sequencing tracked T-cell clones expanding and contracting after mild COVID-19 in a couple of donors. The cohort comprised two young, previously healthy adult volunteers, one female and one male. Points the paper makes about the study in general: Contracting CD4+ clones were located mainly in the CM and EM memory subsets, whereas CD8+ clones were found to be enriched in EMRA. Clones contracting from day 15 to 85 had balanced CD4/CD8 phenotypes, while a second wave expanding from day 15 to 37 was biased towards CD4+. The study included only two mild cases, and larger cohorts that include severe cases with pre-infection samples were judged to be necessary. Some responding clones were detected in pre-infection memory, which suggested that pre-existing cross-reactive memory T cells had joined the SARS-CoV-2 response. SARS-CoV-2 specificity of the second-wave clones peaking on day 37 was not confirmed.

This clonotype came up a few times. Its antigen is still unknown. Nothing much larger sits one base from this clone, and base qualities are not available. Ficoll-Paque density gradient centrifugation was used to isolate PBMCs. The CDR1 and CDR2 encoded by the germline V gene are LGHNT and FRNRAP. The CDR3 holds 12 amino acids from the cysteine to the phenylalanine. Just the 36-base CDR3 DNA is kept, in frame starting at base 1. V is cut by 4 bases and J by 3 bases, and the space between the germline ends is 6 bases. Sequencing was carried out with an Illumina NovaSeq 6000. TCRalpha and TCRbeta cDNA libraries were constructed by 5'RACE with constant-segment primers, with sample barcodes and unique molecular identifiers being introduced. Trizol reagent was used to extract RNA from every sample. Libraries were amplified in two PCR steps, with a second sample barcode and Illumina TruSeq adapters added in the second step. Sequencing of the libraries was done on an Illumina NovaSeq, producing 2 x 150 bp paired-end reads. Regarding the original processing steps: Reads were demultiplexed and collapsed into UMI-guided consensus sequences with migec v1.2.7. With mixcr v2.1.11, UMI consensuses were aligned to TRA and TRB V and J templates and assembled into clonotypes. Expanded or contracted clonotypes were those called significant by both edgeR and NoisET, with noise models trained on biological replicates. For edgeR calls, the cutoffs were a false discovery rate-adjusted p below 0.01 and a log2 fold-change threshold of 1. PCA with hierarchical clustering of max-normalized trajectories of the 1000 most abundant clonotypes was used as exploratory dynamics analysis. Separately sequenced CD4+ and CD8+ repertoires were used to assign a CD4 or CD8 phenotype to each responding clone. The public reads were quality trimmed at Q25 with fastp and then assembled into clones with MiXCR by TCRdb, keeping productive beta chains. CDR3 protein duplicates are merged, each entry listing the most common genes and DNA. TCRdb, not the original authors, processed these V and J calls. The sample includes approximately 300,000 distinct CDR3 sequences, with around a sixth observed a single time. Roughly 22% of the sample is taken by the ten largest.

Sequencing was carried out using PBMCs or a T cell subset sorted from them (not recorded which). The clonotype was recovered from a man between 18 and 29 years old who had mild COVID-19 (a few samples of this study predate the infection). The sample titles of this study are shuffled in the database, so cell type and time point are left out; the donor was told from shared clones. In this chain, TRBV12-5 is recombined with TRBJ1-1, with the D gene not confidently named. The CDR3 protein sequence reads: CASGSQDTEAFF. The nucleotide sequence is TGTGCTAGTGGTTCTCAGGACACTGAAGCTTTCTTT.